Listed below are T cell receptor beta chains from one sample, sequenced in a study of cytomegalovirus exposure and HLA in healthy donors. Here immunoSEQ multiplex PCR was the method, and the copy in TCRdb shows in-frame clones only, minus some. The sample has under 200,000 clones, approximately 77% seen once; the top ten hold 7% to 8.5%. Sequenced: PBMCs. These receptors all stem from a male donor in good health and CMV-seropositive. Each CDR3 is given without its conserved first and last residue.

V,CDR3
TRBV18,ASSPNTGNTIY
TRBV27,ASSFGSGGDEQY
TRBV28,ASSFLLAGGEETQY
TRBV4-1,ASSQQGQETQY
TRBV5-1,ASSRDNRPPDTQY
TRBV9,ASSGTGDDEQF
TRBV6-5,ASSSPGSGNTIY
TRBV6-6,ASSQQDFYEQY
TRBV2,ASAEQGSSQPQH
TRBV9,ASSPTGNYGYT
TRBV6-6,ASSYSAGTGAFGYT
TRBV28,ASSSPGQTFRYEQY
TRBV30,AWSVGTAYEQY
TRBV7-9,SSSSGTGVYEQY
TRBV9,ASITSGGDNEQF
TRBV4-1,ASSRTGGNQPQH
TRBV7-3,ASSLAGTGGETQY
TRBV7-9,SSSDRVRGAEETQY
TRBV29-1,SVEQGQGNNEQF
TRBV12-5,ASGLVPTGGPGTEAF
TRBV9,ASSVEPQGARYEQY
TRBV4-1,ASSQEVRGGNYGYT
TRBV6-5,ASRAVQRGEAF
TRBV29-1,SVWGVDGYT
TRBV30,AGRQGINEKLF
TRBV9,ASNKGVAGGQETQY
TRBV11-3,ASSRRQGVYTEAF
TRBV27,ASSQAFSNQPQH